The following is a T cell receptor (beta chain) sequence with its context. The antigen remains undetermined. The sample providers were healthy Caucasian people from Russia, aged about 6 to 95. The data were taken from a study of blood T cells in healthy people across ages. Overall study context: About one barcoded beta molecule per two T cells was captured by template switching. Notes on the study in general: The study found more naive CD4+ cells and higher diversity in long-lived than aged donors.

A second PCR of 7 to 11 cycles used a sample-barcoded 5' primer and a J-beta primer mix. Each CDR3 protein is one row after TCRdb ran MiXCR on the 5' RACE reads. The table shows 1,500,000 or so distinct CDR3 sequences, with 40% to 45% occurring only once. Trimming took off 1 base at V and 7 bases at J, with 19 bases between the two ends. The CDR3 has 16 amino acids. The sequenced sample was blood. The sequence was collected from a woman between 18 and 30 years old in good health. This rearrangement joins TRBV12-3 or TRBV12-4 to TRBJ1-1; TRBD1 is a possible D gene (5 bases). This CDR3 is CASSLDRHGGGIEAFF. The DNA of the CDR3 is TGTGCCAGCAGTTTAGACCGCCACGGGGGAGGGATTGAAGCTTTCTTT.